Listed here are 7 T cell receptor beta chains from one sample, sequenced in a study of blood T cell repertoires in COVID-19. The data were produced by immunoSEQ multiplex PCR, yet TCRdb's version contains in-frame clones alone and is incomplete. This sample carries roughly 220,000 clones, 84% of them seen once, and the ten largest clones take approximately 5%. The specimen sequenced was peripheral blood. Every receptor here comes from a woman aged 55-70 years who had recovered from COVID-19.

The chain combines TRBV7-2 with TRBJ1-5, with TRBD1 as a possible D gene (5 bases). V dropped 0 bases and J dropped 3 bases, with 12 bases sitting between them. Germline V gene sequence: CDR1 SGHTA, CDR2 FQGNSA. The CDR3 sequence is 16 residues long. The CDR3 sequence: CASSLAPGFDNQPQHF. CDR3 DNA: TGTGCCAGCAGCTTAGCGCCAGGGTTCGACAATCAGCCCCAGCATTTT.

The rearrangement joins TRBV2 to TRBJ2-2, with 11 bases identical to TRBD2. This CDR3 spans 15 amino acids. CDR1 is SNHLY and CDR2 is FYNNEI in the germline V gene. J was trimmed by 6 bases and V by 11 bases; bases with no gene match: 11. In DNA, the CDR3 is TGTGCCGGCACAGCCGGGACTAGCGGTTCCGGGGAGCTGTTTTTT. As protein: CAGTAGTSGSGELFF.

The rearrangement uses TRBV18 and TRBJ2-3; 15 bases fit TRBD2. The CDR3 is made up of 17 amino acids. V trimming: 3 bases; J trimming: 0 bases; junction bases outside the gene matches: 1. Germline V gene data show CDR1 as KGHSH and CDR2 as LQKENI. The CDR3 spells CASSPGLAGGSTDTQYF. The CDR3 DNA is TGTGCCAGCTCACCCGGACTAGCGGGGGGGAGCACAGATACGCAGTATTTT.

V and J are TRBV6-6 and TRBJ2-7, with TRBD2 matching over 12 bases. Germline CDR1 MNHNY, CDR2 SVGAGI (reference sequence). V shed 5 bases and J 1 base; nucleotides not matched to a gene: 6. This CDR3 is 16 amino acids long. CDR3 protein: CASSRSTSGGSYEQYF. In DNA form, the CDR3 reads TGTGCCAGCAGTCGATCGACTAGCGGGGGTTCCTACGAGCAGTACTTC.

This clone was seen ten or more times. V is TRBV5-1 and J is TRBJ2-3; maybe TRBD1 (5 bases). CDR3 length: 13 residues. The germline V gene encodes CDR1 SGHRS and CDR2 YFSETQ. The germline V and J ends were trimmed by 4 bases and 3 bases, with 9 bases remaining between them. The CDR3 loop is CASSVDSTDTQYF. The CDR3 DNA reads as TGCGCCAGCAGCGTAGACAGTACAGATACGCAGTATTTT.

In its sample, this clone was seen once. This chain links TRBV15 with TRBJ2-3, with TRBD2 identical over 11 bases. This CDR3 spans 17 amino acids. Germline assignment: CDR1 LNHNV and CDR2 YYDKDF (reference sequence). J lost 2 bases, V lost 3 bases, and 7 bases had no gene match. For the CDR3, the DNA is TGTGCCACCAGCAGCAGCCGACTAGCGGGGATCACAGATACGCAGTATTTT. Its protein is CATSSSRLAGITDTQYF.

The J gene is TRBJ1-2, the V gene TRBV11-1; D not resolved. The length of the CDR3 is 13 residues. Trimming took off 5 bases at V and 4 bases at J, with 11 bases between the two ends. Germline values: CDR1 SGHAT, CDR2 FQDESV (reference sequence). CDR3 sequence: CASSTHGSYGYTF. CDR3 nucleotides: TGTGCCAGCAGCACCCATGGGAGCTATGGCTACACCTTC.